This T cell receptor beta chain is from a study of control samples from healthy donors and cancer patients. The CDR3 covers 15 residues. Germline-derived CDR1 and CDR2 are SGHRS and YFSETQ. The V gene end was trimmed by 0 bases and the J gene end by 9 bases; junction bases not matched to a gene: 6. This clone was found once. Generated by immunoSEQ multiplex PCR, the TCRdb table keeps only in-frame clones and is missing some. This table holds around 100,000 clones, roughly 90% found once. The chain links TRBV5-1 to TRBJ1-6; 7 bases line up with TRBD1. The sequenced material came from blood. The clonotype originates from a human donor in good health. The donor label of this sample is uncertain. CDR3 sequence reads: CASSLDGDSFSPLHF. CDR3 sequence (DNA): TGCGCCAGCAGCTTGGATGGGGACAGCTTTTCACCCCTCCACTTT.